A single sample gave rise to the 18 T cell receptor beta chains below, sequenced in a study. TCRdb re-called the RT-PCR reads with MiXCR, one entry per CDR3 protein. Of about 700,000 distinct CDR3 sequences in the sample, approximately 14% are singletons; the top ten hold 3.6%. The sample consisted of memory CD4+ T cells from blood. The receptors derive from a female donor in good health, serving as a healthy control.

This clonotype has only a few counts. The genes are TRBV5-1 and TRBJ2-5; D remains unclear. The CDR3 totals 14 residues. CDR1 and CDR2 from the germline V gene are SGHRS and YFSETQ. V was clipped by 8 bases and J by 1 base, with 15 bases between them. CDR3 residues: CASRRGAAQETQYF. In DNA form, the CDR3 reads TGCGCCAGTAGAAGAGGCGCCGCCCAAGAGACCCAGTACTTC. Full variable domain (missing parts from reference TRBV5-1 and TRBJ2-5): KAGVTQTPRYLIKTRGQQVTLSCSPISGHRSVSWYQQTPGQGLQFLFEYFSETQRNKGNFPGRFSGRQFSNSRSEMNVSTLELGDSALYLCASRRGAAQETQYFGPGTRLLVL.

The chain recombines TRBV7-6 with TRBJ1-4; TRBD1 matches at 7 bases. This CDR3 spans 19 amino acids. V gave up 6 bases and J gave up 3 bases; unmatched junction bases: 19. Germline CDR1 SGHVS, CDR2 FNYEAQ. The CDR3 DNA follows: TGTGCCAGCAGTCCTAGGGGGCTGCCAAGGACGGATCCTAATGAAAAACTGTTTTTT. This codes for CASSPRGLPRTDPNEKLFF.

This sequence joins TRBV5-1 and TRBJ1-1; no clear D gene. The V end lost 0 bases, the J end lost 8 bases, and 11 bases lay between the germline ends. Germline V CDR1 and CDR2: SGHRS, YFSETQ. The CDR3 spans 13 residues. Written as DNA, the CDR3 is TGCGCCAGCAGCTTGGAGCGGGCCTGGGAAGCTTTCTTT. Amino acid sequence: CASSLERAWEAFF. The whole variable domain, filled in from reference TRBV5-1 and TRBJ1-1, reads KAGVTQTPRYLIKTRGQQVTLSCSPISGHRSVSWYQQTPGQGLQFLFEYFSETQRNKGNFPGRFSGRQFSNSRSEMNVSTLELGDSALYLCASSLERAWEAFFGQGTRLTVV.

This clonotype was counted between two and nine times. J is TRBJ2-2 and V is TRBV24-1; D is possibly TRBD1 (6 bases). Germline CDR1 and CDR2: KGHDR and SFDVKD. The V end lost 1 base, the J end lost 2 bases, and 13 bases lay between the germline ends. There are 17 residues in the CDR3. CDR3 sequence: CATSDFTLQGNTGELFF. The CDR3 region has the DNA TGTGCCACCAGTGATTTTACCCTACAGGGTAACACCGGGGAGCTGTTTTTT.

This clonotype was seen more than once but under ten times. The chain recombines TRBV6-4 with TRBJ2-1; possible D gene TRBD2, 5 bases. The germline V gene encodes CDR1 MRHNA and CDR2 SNTAGT. CDR3 length equals 15 residues. V was clipped by 4 bases and J by 4 bases, with 14 bases between them. The CDR3, as DNA: TGTGCCAGCAGTGCCTCAGCAAGCGGATACAATGAGCAGTTCTTC. Translation gives CASSASASGYNEQFF.

The table lists this clonotype with a few counts. This rearrangement joins TRBV12-3 or TRBV12-4 to TRBJ2-7; D is ambiguous. The CDR3 sequence is 13 residues long. Trimming removed 6 bases at V and 3 bases at J, with 12 bases between. DNA of the CDR3: TGTGCCAGCAGCTGGAAGTCGGACTACGAGCAGTACTTC. The encoded protein is CASSWKSDYEQYF.

This clonotype was counted ten times or more. The chain carries TRBV29-1 and TRBJ2-5; 10 positions agree with TRBD1. The CDR3 sequence is 15 residues long. Per germline, CDR1 SQVTM and CDR2 ANQGSEA. V dropped 6 bases and J dropped 4; count of bases not matched to a gene: 11. Here the CDR3 reads CSVTKGQGIGETQYF. The CDR3 DNA reads as TGCAGCGTCACAAAGGGACAGGGGATAGGAGAGACCCAGTACTTC.

This clonotype has a handful of counts. V and J are TRBV12-3 or TRBV12-4 and TRBJ2-4; D uncertain. Trimming took off 8 bases at V and 0 bases at J, with 11 bases between the two ends. CDR3 size: 14 residues. The CDR3 here is CASASTGAKNIQYF. The CDR3 DNA is TGTGCCAGCGCCAGCACGGGAGCCAAAAACATTCAGTACTTC.

This clonotype was seen at least ten times. This rearrangement joins TRBV5-5 to TRBJ1-2; tentatively, D is TRBD1 (5 bases). Between the trimmed V and J ends, which lost 0 bases and 7 bases, there was a span of 16 bases. CDR1 and CDR2 from the germline V gene are SGHKS and YYEKEE (reference sequence). This CDR3 comprises 15 residues. Here the CDR3 DNA reads TGTGCCAGCAGCTTGGAGTGGGGGTCCGACGGTGGCTACACCTTC. Translating gives CASSLEWGSDGGYTF.

This clonotype appeared a few times. In DNA, the CDR3 is TGTGCCAGCAGCGGACGGGACAGCTACTATGGCTACACCTTC. Amino acids: CASSGRDSYYGYTF. The chain uses TRBV7-2 and TRBJ1-2, with 7 positions matching TRBD1. This CDR3 contains 14 residues. Germline V CDR1 and CDR2: SGHTA, FQGNSA. The junction had 6 bases not matched to a gene; V was cut back by 5 bases and J by 3 bases.

The rearrangement links TRBV6-5 to TRBJ2-1; 8 bases agree with TRBD2. This CDR3 has 18 residues. Germline V lookup: CDR1 MNHEY, CDR2 SVGAGI. The junction had 19 bases not matched to a gene; V was cut back by 7 bases and J by 5 bases. The CDR3: CASKSTGREGGWNNEQFF. The CDR3 DNA sequence: TGTGCCAGCAAAAGTACGGGACGGGAGGGTGGTTGGAACAATGAGCAGTTCTTC.

Ten or more counts support this clonotype. The CDR3 nucleotides are TGTGCCAGCAGCTTAGGGACTAGCGTAGAGACCCAGTACTTC. Residues: CASSLGTSVETQYF. The V and J genes are TRBV7-6 and TRBJ2-5; TRBD2 matches at 9 bases. This CDR3 is built from 14 residues. Germline values: CDR1 SGHVS, CDR2 FNYEAQ. The junction had 1 base not matched to a gene; V was cut back by 1 base and J by 4 bases.

The chain couples TRBV20-1 to TRBJ2-3, with a tentative D call TRBD1 (7 bases). The CDR3 runs 13 residues. Trimming took 0 bases from V and 4 from J, leaving 8 bases between them. CDR1 DFQATT and CDR2 SNEGSKA come from the germline V gene (reference sequence). CDR3 sequence: CSARDRGADTQYF. The CDR3 DNA reads TGCAGTGCTAGAGACAGGGGGGCAGATACGCAGTATTTT.

The chain's CDR3 is CASSSYRGALEKLFF. CDR3 DNA sequence: TGTGCCAGCAGCTCTTACAGGGGGGCATTGGAAAAACTGTTTTTT. This sequence joins TRBV7-2 and TRBJ1-4, with 8 bases aligning to TRBD1. Germline CDR1 is SGHTA and CDR2 is FQGNSA. V lost 4 bases to trimming and J lost 8 bases; unmatched junction nucleotides: 9. The CDR3 spans 15 residues.

This clonotype showed up many times. The chain links TRBV9 to TRBJ2-7; D is tentatively TRBD1 or TRBD2 (5 bases each). In germline, CDR1 is SGDLS, CDR2 YYNGEE. V shed 1 base and J shed 7 bases, with 15 bases lying between them. This CDR3 has 14 residues. The CDR3 region has the DNA TGTGCCAGCAGCGTATCTGGGGACCTGGGAGAGCAGTACTTC. Translated: CASSVSGDLGEQYF.

This clonotype has a count of ten or more. V gene TRBV10-2 combines with J gene TRBJ1-5; D is unclear. The CDR3 is made up of 13 amino acids. CDR1 WSHSY and CDR2 SAAADI come from the germline V gene. V was trimmed by 3 bases and J by 2 bases, leaving 5 bases between them. The CDR3 is CASSDNRNQPQHF. The CDR3, as DNA: TGCGCCAGCAGTGATAATCGCAATCAGCCCCAGCATTTT.

This clonotype was seen a handful of times. V is TRBV20-1 and J is TRBJ1-5; TRBD1 matches at 8 bases. After removal of 0 bases from V and 3 bases from J, the junction contained 7 bases not matched to a gene. This CDR3 spans 16 amino acids. The V gene's germline CDR1 is DFQATT and CDR2 SNEGSKA (reference sequence). The CDR3 nucleotides read TGCAGTGCTAGAGACCCGGGGACAGGCCACAATCAGCCCCAGCATTTT. Amino acid sequence: CSARDPGTGHNQPQHF.

The V gene is TRBV12-3 or TRBV12-4, the J gene TRBJ1-6; tentative D call: TRBD1 (6 bases). Trimming shortened V by 7 bases and J by 10 bases, and 17 bases separated the two germline ends. The CDR3 totals 14 residues. CDR3 protein: CASTLGTQKSPLHF. The CDR3 coding sequence is TGTGCCAGCACCTTAGGGACACAAAAGTCACCCCTCCACTTT.